The clone carrying this T cell receptor (beta chain) was counted a few times. The antigen remains unidentified. TCRdb ran MiXCR on the reads and lists one entry per CDR3 protein. Of approximately 500,000 distinct CDR3 sequences detected, around 11% appear once; the ten largest clones hold approximately 10%. The data were taken from a study of T cell repertoires in cytomegalovirus infection. Study-level information: Public TCR beta signatures were indicative of both CMV infection and a matching HLA type.

Germline V gives CDR1 SGHRS, CDR2 YFSETQ. Trimming removed 0 bases at V and 2 bases at J, with 12 bases between. The length of the CDR3 is 16 residues. Study conclusions and caveats: Accumulated public TCR beta family frequency recognized individuals carrying CMV together with the relevant HLA. Dominating the ex vivo response were TCR beta clonotypes that were CMV-specific and HLA-C-restricted.

This clonotype was obtained from a human donor in good health (CMV status not recorded). Some clones in this sample may be carry-over from other donors' samples. The sequenced sample was PBMCs. The chain is built from TRBV5-1 and TRBJ2-1; D ambiguous. The CDR3 DNA sequence: TGCGCCAGCAGCTTGGGCGGATCCCCCCCCTACAATGAGCAGTTCTTC. This gives the protein CASSLGGSPPYNEQFF.